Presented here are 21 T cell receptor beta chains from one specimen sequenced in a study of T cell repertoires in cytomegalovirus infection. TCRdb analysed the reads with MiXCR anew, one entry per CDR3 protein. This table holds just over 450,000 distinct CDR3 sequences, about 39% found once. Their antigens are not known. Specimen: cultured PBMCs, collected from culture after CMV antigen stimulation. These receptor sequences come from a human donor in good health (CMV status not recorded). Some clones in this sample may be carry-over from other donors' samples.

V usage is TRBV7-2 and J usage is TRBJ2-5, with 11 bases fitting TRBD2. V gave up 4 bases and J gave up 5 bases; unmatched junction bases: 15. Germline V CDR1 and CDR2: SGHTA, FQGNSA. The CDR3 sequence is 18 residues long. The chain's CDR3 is CASSYQSLAGGPGETQYF. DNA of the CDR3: TGTGCCAGCAGCTACCAGTCCCTAGCGGGGGGACCGGGGGAGACCCAGTACTTC. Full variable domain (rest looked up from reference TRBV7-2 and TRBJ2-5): GAGVSQSPSNKVTEKGKDVELRCDPISGHTALYWYRQSLGQGLEFLIYFQGNSAPDKSGLPSDRFSAERTGGSVSTLTIQRTQQEDSAVYLCASSYQSLAGGPGETQYFGPGTRLLVL.

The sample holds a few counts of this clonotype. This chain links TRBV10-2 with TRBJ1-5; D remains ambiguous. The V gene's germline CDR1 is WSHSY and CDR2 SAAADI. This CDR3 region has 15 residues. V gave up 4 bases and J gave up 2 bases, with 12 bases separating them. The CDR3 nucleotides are TGCGCCAGCAGTGCGAACCCCTCTCGCAATCAGCCCCAGCATTTT. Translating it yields CASSANPSRNQPQHF.

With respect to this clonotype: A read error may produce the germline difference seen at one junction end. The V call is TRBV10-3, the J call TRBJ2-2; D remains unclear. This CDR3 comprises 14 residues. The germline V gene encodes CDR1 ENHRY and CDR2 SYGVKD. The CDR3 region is CATQMTENAGELFF. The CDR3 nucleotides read TGTGCCACACAAATGACGGAGAACGCCGGGGAGCTGTTTTTT.

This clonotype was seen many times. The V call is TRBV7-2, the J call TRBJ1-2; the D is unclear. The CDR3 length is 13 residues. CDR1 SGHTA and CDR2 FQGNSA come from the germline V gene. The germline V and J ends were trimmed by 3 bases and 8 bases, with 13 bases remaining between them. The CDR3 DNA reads TGTGCCAGCAGCTTGCTGGGCCTCCAAGGCTACACCTTC. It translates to CASSLLGLQGYTF. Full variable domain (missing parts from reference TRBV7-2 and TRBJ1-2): GAGVSQSPSNKVTEKGKDVELRCDPISGHTALYWYRQSLGQGLEFLIYFQGNSAPDKSGLPSDRFSAERTGGSVSTLTIQRTQQEDSAVYLCASSLLGLQGYTFGSGTRLTVV.

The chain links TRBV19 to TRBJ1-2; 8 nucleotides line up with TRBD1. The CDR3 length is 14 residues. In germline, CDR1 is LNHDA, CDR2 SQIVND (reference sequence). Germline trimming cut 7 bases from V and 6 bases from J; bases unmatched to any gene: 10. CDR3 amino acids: CASTPRTGINGYTF. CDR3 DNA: TGTGCCAGTACGCCGCGGACAGGGATCAATGGCTACACCTTC.

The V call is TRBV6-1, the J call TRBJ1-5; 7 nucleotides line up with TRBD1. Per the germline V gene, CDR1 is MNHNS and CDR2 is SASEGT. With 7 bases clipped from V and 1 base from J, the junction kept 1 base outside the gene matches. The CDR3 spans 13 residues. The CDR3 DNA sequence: TGTGCCAGCAAGGGACAGAGCAATCAGCCCCAGCATTTT. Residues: CASKGQSNQPQHF.

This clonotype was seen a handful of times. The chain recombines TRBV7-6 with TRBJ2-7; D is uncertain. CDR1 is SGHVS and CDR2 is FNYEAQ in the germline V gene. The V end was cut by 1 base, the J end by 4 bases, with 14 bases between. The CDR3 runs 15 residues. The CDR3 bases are TGTGCCAGCAGCTTAGTCCCCGGAATCAAGTACGAGCAGTACTTC. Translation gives CASSLVPGIKYEQYF.

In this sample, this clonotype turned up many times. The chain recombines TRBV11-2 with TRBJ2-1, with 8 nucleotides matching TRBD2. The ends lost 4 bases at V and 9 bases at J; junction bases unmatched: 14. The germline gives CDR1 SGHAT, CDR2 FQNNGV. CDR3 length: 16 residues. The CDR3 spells CASSSYRAGGRGEQFF. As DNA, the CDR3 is TGTGCCAGCAGCTCCTATCGGGCGGGGGGCAGAGGTGAGCAGTTCTTC.

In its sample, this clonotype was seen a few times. The CDR3 sequence: CASAVLAQGEQYF. In nucleotides, the CDR3 is TGTGCCAGCGCCGTCCTAGCGCAGGGCGAGCAGTACTTC. The chain joins TRBV27 to TRBJ2-7, with D possibly TRBD2 on 6 matching bases. The V end lost 8 bases, the J end lost 6 bases, and 17 bases lay between the germline ends. CDR1 and CDR2 from the germline V gene are MNHEY and SMNVEV (reference sequence). The CDR3 covers 13 residues.

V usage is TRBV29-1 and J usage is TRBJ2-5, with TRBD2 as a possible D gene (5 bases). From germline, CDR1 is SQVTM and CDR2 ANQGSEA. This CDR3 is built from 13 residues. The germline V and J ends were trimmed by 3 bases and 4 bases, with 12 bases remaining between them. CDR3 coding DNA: TGCAGCGTTGATGGACTTCGGGGAGAGACCCAGTACTTC. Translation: CSVDGLRGETQYF.

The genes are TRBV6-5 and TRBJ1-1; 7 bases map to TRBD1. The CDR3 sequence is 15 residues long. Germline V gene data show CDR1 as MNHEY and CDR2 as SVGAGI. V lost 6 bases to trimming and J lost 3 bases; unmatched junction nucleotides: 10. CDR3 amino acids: CASRDRTGWYTEAFF. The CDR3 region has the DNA TGTGCCAGCAGAGATCGGACAGGATGGTACACTGAAGCTTTCTTT.

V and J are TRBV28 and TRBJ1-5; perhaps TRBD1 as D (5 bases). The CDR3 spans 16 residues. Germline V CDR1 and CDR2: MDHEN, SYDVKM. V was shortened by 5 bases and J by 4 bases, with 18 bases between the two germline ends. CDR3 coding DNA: TGTGCCAGCAGTCGATTCTTATCTGGGGGGAATCAGCCCCAGCATTTT. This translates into CASSRFLSGGNQPQHF.

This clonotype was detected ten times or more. The CDR3 DNA follows: TGTGCCAGCAGCTTAACACCCTGGGATACGCAGTATTTT. The encoded protein is CASSLTPWDTQYF. The chain is built from TRBV7-2 and TRBJ2-3; no clear D gene. Trimming removed 2 bases from V and 6 bases from J, with 9 bases in between. The germline V gene encodes CDR1 SGHTA and CDR2 FQGNSA. The CDR3 sequence is 13 residues long.

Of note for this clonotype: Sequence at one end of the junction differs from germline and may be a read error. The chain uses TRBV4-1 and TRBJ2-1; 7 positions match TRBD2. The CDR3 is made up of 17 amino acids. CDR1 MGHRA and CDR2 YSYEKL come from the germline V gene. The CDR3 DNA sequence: TGCGCCAGCAGCCAGATGATTGGACTAGTAGACTACGATGAGCAGTTCTTC. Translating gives CASSQMIGLVDYDEQFF.

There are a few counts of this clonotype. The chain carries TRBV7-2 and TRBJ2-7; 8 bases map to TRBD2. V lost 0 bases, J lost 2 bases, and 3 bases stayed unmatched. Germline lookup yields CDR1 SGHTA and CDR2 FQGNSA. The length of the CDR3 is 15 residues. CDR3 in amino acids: CASSLAPGGPYEQYF. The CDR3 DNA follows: TGTGCCAGCAGCTTAGCTCCGGGAGGGCCCTACGAGCAGTACTTC.

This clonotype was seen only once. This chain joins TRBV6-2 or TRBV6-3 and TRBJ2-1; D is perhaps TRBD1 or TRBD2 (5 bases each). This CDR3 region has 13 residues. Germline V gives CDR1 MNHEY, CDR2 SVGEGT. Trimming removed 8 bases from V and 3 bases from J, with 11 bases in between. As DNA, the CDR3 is TGTGCCAGCCGGGACGCAAACTACAATGAGCAGTTCTTC. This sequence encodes CASRDANYNEQFF.

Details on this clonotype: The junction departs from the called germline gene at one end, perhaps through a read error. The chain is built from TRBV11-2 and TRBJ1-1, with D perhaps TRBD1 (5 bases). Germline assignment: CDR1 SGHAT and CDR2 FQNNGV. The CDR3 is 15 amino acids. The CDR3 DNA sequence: TGCGCCAGCAGCCGCGACAGCCCAGGGAACACTGAAGCTTTCTTT. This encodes CASSRDSPGNTEAFF. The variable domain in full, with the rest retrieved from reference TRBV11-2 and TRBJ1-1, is EAGVAQSPRYKIIEKRQSVAFWCNPISGHATLYWYQQILGQGPKLLIQFQNNGVVDDSQLPKDRFSAERLKGVDSTLKIQPAKLEDSAVYLCASSRDSPGNTEAFFGQGTRLTVV.

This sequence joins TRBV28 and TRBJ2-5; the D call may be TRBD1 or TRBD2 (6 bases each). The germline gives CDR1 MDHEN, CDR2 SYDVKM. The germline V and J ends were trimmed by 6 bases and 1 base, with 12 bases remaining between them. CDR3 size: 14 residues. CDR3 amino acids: CASREGGPQETQYF. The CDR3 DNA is TGTGCCAGCAGGGAAGGGGGGCCCCAAGAGACCCAGTACTTC.

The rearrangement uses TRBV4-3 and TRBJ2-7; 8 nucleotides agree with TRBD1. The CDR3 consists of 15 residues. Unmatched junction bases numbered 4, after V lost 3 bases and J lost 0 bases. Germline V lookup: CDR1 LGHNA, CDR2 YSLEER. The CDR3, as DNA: TGCGCCAGCAGCCAGGGACAGGTGAGCTCCTACGAGCAGTACTTC. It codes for CASSQGQVSSYEQYF.

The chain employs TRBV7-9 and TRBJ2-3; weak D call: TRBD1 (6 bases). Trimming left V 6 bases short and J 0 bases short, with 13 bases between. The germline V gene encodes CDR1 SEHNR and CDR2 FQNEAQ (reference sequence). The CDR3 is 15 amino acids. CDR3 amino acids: CASRKGVWSTDTQYF. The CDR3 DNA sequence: TGTGCCAGCAGAAAGGGGGTCTGGAGCACAGATACGCAGTATTTT.

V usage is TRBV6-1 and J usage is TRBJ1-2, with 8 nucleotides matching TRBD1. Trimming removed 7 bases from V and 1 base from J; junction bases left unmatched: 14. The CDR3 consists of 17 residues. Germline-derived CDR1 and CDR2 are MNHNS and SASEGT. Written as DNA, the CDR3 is TGTGCCAGCACCGAGTTGACAGGGGCCACCAATAACTATGGCTACACCTTC. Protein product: CASTELTGATNNYGYTF.